This paragraph reports one T cell receptor (beta chain). Followed longitudinally, the Seattle patients had been enrolled during active infection. This entry belongs to a study of blood T cell repertoires in COVID-19. TCRdb's copy holds only in-frame clones and misses some; the assay was immunoSEQ multiplex PCR. The table has roughly 320,000 clones, 75% to 90% seen once; the top ten hold about 6%. The sample was peripheral blood. The source is a woman aged 45-60 years with COVID-19, enrolled during active disease.

The CDR3 sequence is CASTQTGAGANVLTF. The CDR3 region has the DNA TGTGCCAGTACCCAGACAGGGGCTGGGGCCAACGTCCTGACTTTC. The genes are TRBV19 and TRBJ2-6; 8 nucleotides agree with TRBD1. There are 15 residues in the CDR3. V dropped 7 bases and J dropped 2; count of bases not matched to a gene: 4. Germline V CDR1 and CDR2: LNHDA, SQIVND (reference sequence). Looking up the rest from reference TRBV19 and TRBJ2-6 gives the full variable domain: DGGITQSPKYLFRKEGQNVTLSCEQNLNHDAMYWYRQDPGQGLRLIYYSQIVNDFQKGDIAEGYSVSREKKESFPLTVTSAQKNPTAFYLCASTQTGAGANVLTFGAGSRLTVL.